The clone carrying this T cell receptor beta chain was observed a handful of times. Its specificity is not known. This sample is part of a study of T cells in Graves' hyperthyroidism and ophthalmopathy. For the study at large: Before treatment of any kind, peripheral blood was taken at initial diagnosis. Study-level findings and limits: Within blood appeared most thyroid clonotypes that had expanded above 0.001.

Trimming shortened V by 3 bases and J by 5 bases, and 13 bases separated the two germline ends. Germline CDR1 KGHSH, CDR2 LQKENI. There are 15 residues in the CDR3. TCR beta CDR3 regions were amplified from RNA transcripts. The TCR CDR3 was amplified in a first-round RT-PCR using the HTBI primer set. TCRdb recomputed calls from the multiplex PCR reads with MiXCR, one row per CDR3 protein. The sample contains some 300,000 distinct CDR3 sequences, 12% to 15% of which appear only once. Hyperthyroidism patients were newly diagnosed, had disease duration under 2 months, and were aged 18 to 65 years. Lactation, pregnancy, other autoimmune disease or uncontrolled infection excluded patients.

This clonotype was obtained from a woman aged 40 to 50 with Graves' hyperthyroidism. Sequenced input: blood. The chain employs TRBV18 and TRBJ1-4, with unresolved D. The DNA of the CDR3 is TGTGCCAGCTCACCGAAAACAGACCCGAATGAAAAACTGTTTTTT. This encodes CASSPKTDPNEKLFF.